Listed below are T cell receptor beta chains from one sample, sequenced in a study of cytomegalovirus exposure and HLA in healthy donors. Profiled with immunoSEQ multiplex PCR; TCRdb holds only in-frame clones, not every one. The repertoire holds 150,000 to 200,000 clones, more than 80% seen once, with 3% to 3.5% in the top ten. Sequenced material: PBMCs. These receptors all come from a woman under 30 in good health and CMV-seropositive. Each CDR3 is given with its conserved first and last residue. A D gene is named only where the DNA matches it firmly. A clone size is listed for some rows: how often the clone was seen (once, few, many), or a class if it is expanded.

V	J	D	size	CDR3	DNA
TRBV7-2	TRBJ1-1	.	.	CASSLTRNTEAFF	TGTGCCAGCAGCTTAACTAGGAACACTGAAGCTTTCTTT
TRBV19	TRBJ2-2	.	once	CASSIPGLPNTGELFF	TGTGCCAGTAGTATACCGGGACTCCCGAACACCGGGGAGCTGTTTTTT
TRBV9	TRBJ1-2	.	.	CASSGGDPNYGYTF	TGTGCCAGCAGCGGGGGGGATCCTAACTATGGCTACACCTTC
TRBV6-1	TRBJ2-5	TRBD1	.	CASSVGQGQETQYF	TGTGCCAGCAGTGTTGGACAGGGCCAAGAGACCCAGTACTTC
TRBV25-1	TRBJ2-2	TRBD1	.	CASTGVVGTGGSGELFF	TGTGCCAGCACAGGAGTAGTCGGGACAGGGGGCTCCGGGGAGCTGTTTTTT
TRBV6-4	TRBJ1-6	.	.	CASSDSGTSPLHF	TGTGCCAGCAGTGACTCGGGCACTTCACCCCTCCACTTT
TRBV7-6	TRBJ2-7	TRBD1	.	CASSHGTGDVGEQYF	TGTGCCAGCAGCCACGGGACAGGGGACGTGGGCGAGCAGTACTTC
TRBV30	TRBJ2-1	.	.	CAWSVWPGKNEQFF	TGTGCCTGGAGTGTTTGGCCAGGGAAGAATGAGCAGTTCTTC
TRBV19	TRBJ1-1	.	.	CASRSGRGIPEAFF	TGTGCCAGTAGATCCGGGCGGGGAATCCCTGAAGCTTTCTTT
TRBV28	TRBJ2-7	.	.	CASSPRSSSYEQYF	TGTGCCAGCAGTCCGCGGTCCAGCTCCTACGAGCAGTACTTC
TRBV4-1	TRBJ2-3	TRBD1	.	CASSPRTGGTDTQYF	TGCGCCAGCAGCCCGAGGACAGGGGGCACAGATACGCAGTATTTT
TRBV6-6	TRBJ2-1	.	.	CASRASYNEQFF	TGTGCCAGCAGAGCTTCCTACAATGAGCAGTTCTTC
TRBV18	TRBJ2-7	.	.	CASSNGSLALVEEQYF	TGTGCCAGCTCGAACGGTTCCCTAGCGCTGGTGGAAGAGCAGTACTTC
TRBV5-4	TRBJ1-4	.	once	CASSLEGGRNEKLFF	TGTGCCAGCAGCTTGGAGGGAGGGAGGAATGAAAAACTGTTTTTT
TRBV5-4	TRBJ2-2	.	once	CASSYRRQNTGELFF	TGTGCCAGCAGCTACCGAAGACAGAACACCGGGGAGCTGTTTTTT
TRBV14	TRBJ2-2	TRBD1	.	CASSQDLVRGQTGELFF	TGTGCCAGCAGCCAAGATCTTGTGAGGGGGCAAACCGGGGAGCTGTTTTTT
TRBV5-1	TRBJ1-3	.	.	CASSSTSGVAGNTIYF	TGCGCCAGCAGCTCCACTTCAGGGGTAGCTGGAAACACCATATATTTT
TRBV21-1	TRBJ2-4	.	.	CASSRSVNSSKNIQYF	TGTGCCAGCAGCAGATCGGTAAACAGCTCCAAAAACATTCAGTACTTC
TRBV29-1	TRBJ2-1	TRBD2	.	CSVGLAVFVEQFF	TGCAGCGTTGGACTAGCGGTATTCGTTGAGCAGTTCTTC
TRBV18	TRBJ1-3	TRBD1	.	CASSPFNRGRVGGNTIYF	TGTGCCAGCTCACCTTTTAACAGGGGGCGCGTAGGAGGAAACACCATATATTTT
TRBV2	TRBJ2-1	TRBD2	.	CASTLADVNEQFF	TGTGCCAGCACACTAGCGGATGTAAATGAGCAGTTCTTC
TRBV18	TRBJ2-5	.	once	CASSQGPGGETQYF	TGTGCCAGCTCTCAGGGACCTGGAGGGGAGACCCAGTACTTC
TRBV19	TRBJ1-6	.	once	CASSIRSLDYYNSPLHF	TGTGCCAGTAGTATTAGGTCCCTGGACTATTATAATTCACCCCTCCACTTT
TRBV7-9	TRBJ2-7	TRBD2	few	CASRVTSGRARDYEQYF	TGTGCCAGCAGGGTAACTAGCGGGAGGGCCCGGGACTACGAGCAGTACTTC
TRBV4-3	TRBJ1-2	TRBD1	.	CASSQAPGTGELANYGYTF	TGCGCCAGCAGCCAAGCCCCCGGGACAGGGGAATTAGCGAACTATGGCTACACCTTC
TRBV19	TRBJ2-7	TRBD1	.	CASRRGGDGAYEQYF	TGTGCCAGTAGAAGAGGGGGCGATGGGGCCTACGAGCAGTACTTC
TRBV18	TRBJ2-3	.	.	CASSPRAVAASTDTQYF	TGTGCCAGCTCACCTCGTGCGGTTGCGGCTAGCACAGATACGCAGTATTTT
TRBV15	TRBJ2-1	TRBD2	.	CATSRGLAGGVVQFF	TGTGCCACCAGCAGGGGACTAGCGGGAGGCGTAGTTCAGTTCTTC
TRBV7-6	TRBJ2-5	TRBD1	.	CASSLGTGGETQYF	TGTGCCAGCAGCTTAGGGACAGGGGGCGAGACCCAGTACTTC